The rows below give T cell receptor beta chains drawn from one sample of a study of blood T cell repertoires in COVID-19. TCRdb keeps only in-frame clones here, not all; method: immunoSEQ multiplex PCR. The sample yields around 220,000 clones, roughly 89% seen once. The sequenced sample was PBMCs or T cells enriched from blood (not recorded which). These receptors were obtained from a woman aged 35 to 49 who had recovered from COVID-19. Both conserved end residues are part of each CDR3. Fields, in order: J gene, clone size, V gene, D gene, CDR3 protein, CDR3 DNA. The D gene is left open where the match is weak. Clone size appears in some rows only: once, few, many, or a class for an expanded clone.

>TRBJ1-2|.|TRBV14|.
CASSPGTPTNYGYTF
TGTGCCAGCAGCCCGGGGACACCGACTAACTATGGCTACACCTTC
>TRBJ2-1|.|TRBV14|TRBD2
CASSQRAGGYNEQFF
TGTGCCAGCAGCCAGAGAGCGGGAGGGTACAATGAGCAGTTCTTC
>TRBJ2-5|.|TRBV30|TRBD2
CAWSTPNNSGKDPETQYF
TGTGCCTGGAGTACCCCAAATAATAGCGGGAAGGACCCAGAGACCCAGTACTTC
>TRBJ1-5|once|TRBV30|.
CAWSATVGNQPQHF
TGTGCCTGGAGCGCCACAGTGGGCAATCAGCCCCAGCATTTT
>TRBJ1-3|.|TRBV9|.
CASSVGKDSDLAGNTIYF
TGTGCCAGCAGCGTAGGTAAGGACAGCGACCTCGCTGGAAACACCATATATTTT
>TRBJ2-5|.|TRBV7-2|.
CASSLGLVETQYF
TGTGCCAGCAGCTTGGGGCTAGTAGAGACCCAGTACTTC
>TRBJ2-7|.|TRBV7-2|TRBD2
CASRPRPGGPYEQYF
TGTGCCAGCAGACCAAGACCGGGAGGGCCCTACGAGCAGTACTTC
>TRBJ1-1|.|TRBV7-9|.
CASSFGGKPEAFF
TGTGCCAGCAGCTTCGGGGGAAAGCCCGAAGCTTTCTTT
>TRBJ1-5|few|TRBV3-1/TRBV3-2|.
CASSPGKRGISNQPQHF
TGTGCCAGCAGCCCCGGGAAGCGAGGGATTAGCAATCAGCCCCAGCATTTT
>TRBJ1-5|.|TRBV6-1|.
CASSEGRLVGQPQHF
TGTGCCAGCAGTGAAGGCAGGCTTGTGGGTCAGCCCCAGCATTTT
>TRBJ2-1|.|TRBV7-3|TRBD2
CASSLRGSPPYNEQFF
TGTGCCAGCAGCTTACGCGGGAGCCCCCCCTACAATGAGCAGTTCTTC
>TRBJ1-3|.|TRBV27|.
CASRPAGTGNTIYF
TGTGCCAGCAGACCGGCCGGGACAGGAAACACCATATATTTT
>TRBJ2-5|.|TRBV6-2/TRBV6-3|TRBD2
CASSYQASGDQETQYF
TGTGCCAGCAGTTACCAGGCCAGCGGGGACCAAGAGACCCAGTACTTC
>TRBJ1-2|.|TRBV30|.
CAWRHRGLFYGYTF
TGTGCCTGGAGGCACCGGGGACTCTTCTATGGCTACACCTTC
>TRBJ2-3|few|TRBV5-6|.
CASSTAGTDTQYF
TGTGCCAGCAGCACGGCGGGCACAGATACGCAGTATTTT
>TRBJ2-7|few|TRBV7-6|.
CASSRRGGTKNYEQYF
TGTGCCAGCAGCCGGCGAGGAGGGACCAAAAATTACGAGCAGTACTTC
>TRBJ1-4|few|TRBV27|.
CASSFSLSNEKLFF
TGTGCCAGCAGTTTCTCTCTGTCGAATGAAAAACTGTTTTTT
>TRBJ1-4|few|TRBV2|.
CASSEGPKLFF
TGTGCCAGCAGTGAAGGGCCCAAACTGTTTTTT
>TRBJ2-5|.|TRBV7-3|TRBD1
CASSPSPGTALETQYF
TGTGCCAGCAGCCCAAGCCCCGGGACAGCGCTTGAGACCCAGTACTTC
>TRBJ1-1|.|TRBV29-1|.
CSVRNRINTEAFF
TGCAGCGTTCGGAACAGGATAAACACTGAAGCTTTCTTT
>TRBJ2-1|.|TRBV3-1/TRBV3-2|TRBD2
CASSQADDGTSGRGHEQFF
TGTGCCAGCAGCCAGGCAGACGATGGAACTAGCGGGAGGGGTCATGAGCAGTTCTTC
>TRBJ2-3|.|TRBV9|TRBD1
CASSARDRSTDTQYF
TGTGCCAGCAGCGCCAGGGACAGGAGCACAGATACGCAGTATTTT
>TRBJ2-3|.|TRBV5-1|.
CASSPILAKGGSGGWDTQYF
TGCGCCAGCAGCCCCATACTAGCGAAGGGGGGCTCAGGAGGATGGGATACGCAGTATTTT
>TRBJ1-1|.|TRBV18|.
CASSPSLSVNTEAFF
TGTGCCAGCTCACCATCACTATCAGTAAACACTGAAGCTTTCTTT
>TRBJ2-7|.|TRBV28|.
CASSPPGTYEQYF
TGTGCCAGCAGTCCCCCGGGGACCTACGAGCAGTACTTC
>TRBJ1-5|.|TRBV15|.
CATAGGVYSNQPQHF
TGTGCCACCGCGGGGGGAGTTTATAGCAATCAGCCCCAGCATTTT
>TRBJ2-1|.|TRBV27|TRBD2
CASSLGLAGVTEQFF
TGTGCCAGCAGTCTTGGACTAGCGGGAGTAACTGAGCAGTTCTTC
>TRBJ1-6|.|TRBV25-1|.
CASSPSRGQGTKTLHF
TGTGCCAGCAGCCCTTCTCGGGGGCAGGGGACTAAAACCCTCCACTTT
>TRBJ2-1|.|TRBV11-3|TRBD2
CASTIRVAGGRGEQFF
TGTGCCAGCACCATAAGGGTGGCGGGAGGGAGGGGTGAGCAGTTCTTC
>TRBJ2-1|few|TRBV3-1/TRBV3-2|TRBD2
CASSPTSGTYNEQFF
TGTGCCAGCAGCCCGACTAGCGGGACGTACAATGAGCAGTTCTTC
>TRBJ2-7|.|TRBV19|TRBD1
CASSIAGTETYEQYF
TGTGCCAGTAGTATAGCCGGGACAGAGACCTACGAGCAGTACTTC
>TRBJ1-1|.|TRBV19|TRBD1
CATTKGQGHTEAFF
TGTGCCACGACCAAGGGACAGGGGCACACTGAAGCTTTCTTT
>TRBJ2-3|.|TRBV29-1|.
CSVDGARELDTQYF
TGCAGCGTTGATGGGGCCCGGGAGTTAGATACGCAGTATTTT
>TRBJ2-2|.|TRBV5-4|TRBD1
CASRQGSRSFNTGELFF
TGTGCCAGTAGACAGGGGTCGCGGTCCTTCAACACCGGGGAGCTGTTTTTT
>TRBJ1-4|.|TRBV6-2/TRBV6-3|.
CASSFPNRPLATNEKLFF
TGTGCCAGCAGTTTTCCGAACAGGCCGCTTGCAACTAATGAAAAACTGTTTTTT
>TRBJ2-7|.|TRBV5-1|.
CASSLVGRDYEQYF
TGCGCCAGCAGCTTGGTGGGCAGGGATTACGAGCAGTACTTC
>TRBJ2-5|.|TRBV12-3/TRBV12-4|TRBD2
CASTGGVPKTQYF
TGTGCCAGCACGGGGGGGGTTCCGAAGACCCAGTACTTC
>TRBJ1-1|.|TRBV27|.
CASSFGRMNTEAFF
TGTGCCAGCAGTTTTGGCAGGATGAACACTGAAGCTTTCTTT
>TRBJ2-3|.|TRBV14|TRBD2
CASSQVASGGTDTQYF
TGTGCCAGCAGCCAAGTAGCTAGCGGAGGGACAGATACGCAGTATTTT
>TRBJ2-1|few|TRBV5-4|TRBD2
CASSSGLAGASDNEQFF
TGTGCCAGCAGCTCTGGACTAGCGGGAGCTTCGGACAATGAGCAGTTCTTC
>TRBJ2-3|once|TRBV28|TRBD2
CASSLPGRDTQYF
TGTGCCAGCAGCCTACCCGGGAGGGATACGCAGTATTTT